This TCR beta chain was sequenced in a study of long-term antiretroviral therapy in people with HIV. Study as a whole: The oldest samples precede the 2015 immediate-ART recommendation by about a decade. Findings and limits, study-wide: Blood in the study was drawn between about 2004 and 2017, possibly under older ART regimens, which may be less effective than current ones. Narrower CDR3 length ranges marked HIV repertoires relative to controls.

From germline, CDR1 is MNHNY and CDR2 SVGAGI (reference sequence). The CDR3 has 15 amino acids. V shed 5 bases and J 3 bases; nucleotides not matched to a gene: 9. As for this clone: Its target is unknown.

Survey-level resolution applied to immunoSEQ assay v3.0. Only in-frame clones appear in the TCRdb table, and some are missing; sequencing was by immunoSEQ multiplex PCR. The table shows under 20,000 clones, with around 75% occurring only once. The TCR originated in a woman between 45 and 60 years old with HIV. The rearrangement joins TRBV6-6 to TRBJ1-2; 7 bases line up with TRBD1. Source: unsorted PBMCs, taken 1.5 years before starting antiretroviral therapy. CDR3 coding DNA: TGTGCCAGCAGTACCTTAACCGGGACAGACTATGGCTACACCTTC. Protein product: CASSTLTGTDYGYTF.